One and the same sample provided the 27 T cell receptor beta chains below, sequenced in a study of blood T cell repertoires in COVID-19. Sequencing was performed with immunoSEQ multiplex PCR; in TCRdb, only in-frame clones are kept and a portion is missing. The sample comprises roughly 390,000 clones, around 87% of which are singletons, and about 9.4% rests with the top ten. Material: peripheral blood. These receptors were obtained from a woman between 25 and 40 years old with COVID-19, enrolled during active disease.

This clone was recorded a few times. The chain employs TRBV6-1 and TRBJ2-4, with D unresolved. V dropped 3 bases and J dropped 5 bases, with 8 bases sitting between them. The CDR3 loop spans 13 amino acids. Germline V CDR1 and CDR2: MNHNS, SASEGT. The CDR3 protein is CASSDTVQNIQYF. CDR3 coding DNA: TGTGCCAGCAGTGATACAGTTCAAAACATTCAGTACTTC.

The genes are TRBV19 and TRBJ1-6; no clear D gene. V was shortened by 7 bases and J by 10 bases, with 20 bases between the two germline ends. This CDR3 has 15 amino acids. The germline V gene encodes CDR1 LNHDA and CDR2 SQIVND (reference sequence). The CDR3 bases are TGTGCCAGTACCCGAGACGGCCGGGGAGGGTCACCCCTCCACTTT. Translating it yields CASTRDGRGGSPLHF.

This clone was found a few times. The chain joins TRBV18 to TRBJ1-1; no clear D gene. V lost 6 bases to trimming and J lost 5 bases, with 16 bases between them. The CDR3 loop spans 14 amino acids. Germline values: CDR1 KGHSH, CDR2 LQKENI. This chain's CDR3 is CASSPTQEGTEAFF. CDR3 in DNA: TGTGCCAGCTCGCCGACGCAGGAGGGAACTGAAGCTTTCTTT. The full variable domain, rest sourced from reference TRBV18 and TRBJ1-1, is NAGVMQNPRHLVRRRGQEARLRCSPMKGHSHVYWYRQLPEEGLKFMVYLQKENIIDESGMPKERFSAEFPKEGPSILRIQQVVRGDSAAYFCASSPTQEGTEAFFGQGTRLTVV.

The CDR3 sequence is CASSLTGQPQHF. CDR3 bases: TGCGCCAGCAGCTTGACAGGGCAGCCCCAGCATTTT. J is TRBJ1-5 and V is TRBV5-1, with D possibly matching TRBD1 (6 bases). V was trimmed by 1 base and J by 7 bases, leaving 6 bases between them. The CDR3 consists of 12 residues. CDR1 SGHRS and CDR2 YFSETQ come from the germline V gene.

The chain uses TRBV4-1 and TRBJ2-5; D not certain. The germline V gene has CDR1 MGHRA and CDR2 YSYEKL. CDR3 length: 15 residues. The V and J ends lost 3 bases and 2 bases respectively, with 13 bases between them. The CDR3 region has the DNA TGCGCCAGCAGCCAGGTTACTAAACTACAAGAGACCCAGTACTTC. Its translation is CASSQVTKLQETQYF.

The chain has TRBV30 and TRBJ2-5, with 8 bases aligning to TRBD1. The CDR3 contains 15 residues. V lost 5 bases, J lost 1 base, and 9 bases stayed unmatched. Germline V gene lookup returns CDR1 GTSNPN and CDR2 SVGIG (reference sequence). CDR3 sequence reads: CAWGAGGGIQETQYF. The DNA for the CDR3 is TGTGCCTGGGGGGCAGGGGGCGGAATCCAAGAGACCCAGTACTTC.

The rearrangement uses TRBV5-5 and TRBJ2-5; 9 bases map to TRBD2. CDR1 SGHKS and CDR2 YYEKEE come from the germline V gene (reference sequence). This CDR3 comprises 15 residues. The V gene end was trimmed by 2 bases and the J gene end by 2 bases; junction bases not matched to a gene: 4. CDR3 coding DNA: TGTGCCAGCAGCTTCAGACTAGCGGTTCAAGAGACCCAGTACTTC. It is translated as CASSFRLAVQETQYF.

This chain connects TRBV11-2 to TRBJ2-7; 7 positions match TRBD1. This CDR3 is 15 amino acids long. The trim removed 1 base at V and 0 bases at J, leaving 3 bases unmatched. The germline V gene has CDR1 SGHAT and CDR2 FQNNGV. This CDR3 reads CASSLVRTGSYEQYF. The CDR3 bases are TGTGCCAGCAGCTTAGTTAGGACAGGCTCCTACGAGCAGTACTTC.

The chain carries TRBV5-1 and TRBJ2-3; tentatively, D is TRBD1 (5 bases). Trimming cost V 0 bases and J 2 bases, with 7 bases left between them. Per the germline V gene, CDR1 is SGHRS and CDR2 is YFSETQ. This CDR3 region has 14 residues. In nucleotides, the CDR3 is TGCGCCAGCAGCTTGGGACAGCTCACAGATACGCAGTATTTT. Protein product: CASSLGQLTDTQYF.

J is TRBJ1-1 and V is TRBV18, with D unresolved. V dropped 5 bases and J dropped 0 bases, with 7 bases sitting between them. The V gene's germline CDR1 is KGHSH and CDR2 LQKENI. This CDR3 is built from 13 residues. The CDR3 spells CASSGAMNTEAFF. CDR3 DNA: TGTGCCAGCTCAGGAGCTATGAACACTGAAGCTTTCTTT.

The chain links TRBV5-6 to TRBJ1-3, with 7 bases fitting TRBD1. V was pared by 8 bases and J by 4 bases, with 12 bases of the junction left unmatched. The CDR3 length is 15 residues. Germline values: CDR1 SGHDT, CDR2 YYEEEE. CDR3 loop: CASQLAPTGGNTIYF. The CDR3 DNA follows: TGTGCCAGTCAACTGGCGCCGACAGGGGGAAACACCATATATTTT. Combining the CDR3 with reference TRBV5-6 and TRBJ1-3 gives the whole variable domain DAGVTQSPTHLIKTRGQQVTLRCSPKSGHDTVSWYQQALGQGPQFIFQYYEEEERQRGNFPDRFSGHQFPNYSSELNVNALLLGDSALYLCASQLAPTGGNTIYFGEGSWLTVV.

Here the CDR3 DNA reads TGCGCCAGCAGCCGAAGCGCGTTCCTAGCGGCAGAGGGGGGGACCCAGTACTTC. This codes for CASSRSAFLAAEGGTQYF. The V gene is TRBV4-1, the J gene TRBJ2-5, with D perhaps matching TRBD2 (7 bases). The V and J ends lost 4 bases and 7 bases respectively, with 28 bases between them. The CDR3 spans 18 residues. Germline V gene lookup returns CDR1 MGHRA and CDR2 YSYEKL.

This chain joins TRBV2 and TRBJ1-1; weak D call: TRBD1 (6 bases). V was trimmed by 6 bases and J by 3 bases, leaving 11 bases between them. This CDR3 is 13 amino acids long. The germline gives CDR1 SNHLY, CDR2 FYNNEI. The chain's CDR3 is CASRATGYTEAFF. Here the CDR3 DNA reads TGTGCCAGCAGGGCGACAGGATACACTGAAGCTTTCTTT.

The chain carries TRBV5-1 and TRBJ1-2, with 12 bases lining up with TRBD1. Trimming took 4 bases from V and 4 from J; bases not matched to a gene: 5. From germline, CDR1 is SGHRS and CDR2 YFSETQ. The CDR3 consists of 15 residues. CDR3 loop: CASSPGQGASYGYTF. CDR3 DNA sequence: TGCGCCAGCAGCCCGGGACAGGGGGCTTCCTATGGCTACACCTTC.

This chain uses TRBV6-5 with TRBJ2-5, with a weak D call TRBD2 (5 bases). Germline lookup yields CDR1 MNHEY and CDR2 SVGAGI. This CDR3 is 12 amino acids long. V lost 4 bases, J lost 5 bases, and 8 bases lay in between. CDR3 in DNA: TGTGCCAGCAGTTGGAGCGGTGAGACCCAGTACTTC. Translation gives CASSWSGETQYF.

The J gene is TRBJ2-5, the V gene TRBV10-1, with D perhaps matching TRBD1 (6 bases). Trimming removed 0 bases at V and 2 bases at J, with 10 bases between. This CDR3 spans 15 amino acids. Germline V gene data show CDR1 as WNHNN and CDR2 as SYGVQD (reference sequence). In nucleotides, the CDR3 is TGCGCCAGCAGTGAGTCAGGGACACAGCAAGAGACCCAGTACTTC. Translation gives CASSESGTQQETQYF.

V is TRBV7-2 and J is TRBJ2-1, with TRBD1 matching 10 bases. The length of the CDR3 is 14 residues. Germline V gene lookup returns CDR1 SGHTA and CDR2 FQGNSA. J was trimmed by 6 bases and V by 5 bases; bases with no gene match: 4. The CDR3 region is CASSGGTGANEQFF. CDR3 sequence (DNA): TGTGCCAGCAGCGGGGGGACAGGGGCCAATGAGCAGTTCTTC. Looking up the rest from reference TRBV7-2 and TRBJ2-1 gives the full variable domain: GAGVSQSPSNKVTEKGKDVELRCDPISGHTALYWYRQSLGQGLEFLIYFQGNSAPDKSGLPSDRFSAERTGGSVSTLTIQRTQQEDSAVYLCASSGGTGANEQFFGPGTRLTVL.

This chain connects TRBV9 to TRBJ2-1; tentatively, D is TRBD1 (5 bases). The CDR3 has 13 residues. V was shortened by 3 bases and J by 9 bases, with 13 bases between the two germline ends. Germline-derived CDR1 and CDR2 are SGDLS and YYNGEE. In nucleotides, the CDR3 is TGTGCCAGCAGCGCCGATAGGGGTGGTGAGCAGTTCTTC. Translation gives CASSADRGGEQFF.

This sequence joins TRBV4-2 and TRBJ2-7; TRBD2 matches at 11 bases. Germline V lookup: CDR1 LGHNA, CDR2 YNFKEQ. The CDR3 totals 16 residues. The ends lost 0 bases at V and 4 bases at J; junction bases unmatched: 5. CDR3 nucleotide sequence: TGTGCCAGCAGCCAAGATATAACTAGCGGGAGTTACGAGCAGTACTTC. Protein product: CASSQDITSGSYEQYF.

Points on this clone: This specimen includes other DNA sequences encoding the same CDR3. V is TRBV5-1 and J is TRBJ2-3; 7 nucleotides match TRBD1. The CDR3 runs to 14 residues. With 0 bases clipped from V and 3 bases from J, the junction kept 1 base outside the gene matches. Germline V gene sequence: CDR1 SGHRS, CDR2 YFSETQ. The CDR3 DNA is TGCGCCAGCAGCTTGGGCAGGGGGACAGATACGCAGTATTTT. Its protein product is CASSLGRGTDTQYF. The full variable domain, with the rest looked up from reference TRBV5-1 and TRBJ2-3, is KAGVTQTPRYLIKTRGQQVTLSCSPISGHRSVSWYQQTPGQGLQFLFEYFSETQRNKGNFPGRFSGRQFSNSRSEMNVSTLELGDSALYLCASSLGRGTDTQYFGPGTRLTVL.

The V call is TRBV30, the J call TRBJ1-4, with a possible D match to TRBD1 (5 bases). The CDR3 is 14 amino acids. Germline values: CDR1 GTSNPN, CDR2 SVGIG (reference sequence). The V and J ends lost 3 bases and 5 bases respectively, with 13 bases between them. The CDR3 nucleotides are TGTGCCTGGAGGTCAGGGTCACTGAATGAAAAACTGTTTTTT. Its protein product is CAWRSGSLNEKLFF.

V and J are TRBV4-2 and TRBJ2-3; 7 nucleotides match TRBD1. Germline lookup yields CDR1 LGHNA and CDR2 YNFKEQ. The CDR3 runs 15 residues. V lost 4 bases, J lost 4 bases, and 8 bases stayed unmatched. The CDR3 DNA sequence: TGTGCCAGCAGCCCAGGACAGGAGGTCCCAGATACGCAGTATTTT. Translated, it gives CASSPGQEVPDTQYF.

This chain links TRBV7-9 with TRBJ1-1, with 7 bases lining up with TRBD1. This CDR3 is built from 13 residues. Trimming took 2 bases from V and 6 from J; bases not matched to a gene: 3. Germline V CDR1 and CDR2: SEHNR, FQNEAQ (reference sequence). CDR3 region: CASSLIQGAEAFF. Here the CDR3 DNA reads TGTGCCAGCAGCTTAATTCAGGGGGCTGAAGCTTTCTTT.

The chain joins TRBV4-1 to TRBJ2-7, with a possible D match to TRBD1 (7 bases). The length of the CDR3 is 17 residues. CDR1 and CDR2 from the germline V gene are MGHRA and YSYEKL. Between the trimmed V and J ends, which lost 1 base and 2 bases, there was a span of 18 bases. This CDR3 is CASSQAFRGDRAYEQYF. In DNA form, the CDR3 reads TGCGCCAGCAGCCAAGCTTTCAGGGGGGACAGAGCCTACGAGCAGTACTTC.

Only one count was recorded for this clone. The chain carries TRBV19 and TRBJ1-6; 9 bases match TRBD1. Germline V gene sequence: CDR1 LNHDA, CDR2 SQIVND (reference sequence). V was pared by 6 bases and J by 4 bases, with 7 bases of the junction left unmatched. The CDR3 consists of 16 residues. The chain's CDR3 is CASSSGTGSYNSPLHF. The DNA of the CDR3 is TGTGCCAGTAGCTCCGGGACAGGGAGTTATAATTCACCCCTCCACTTT.

This clone was counted a few times. This specimen includes other DNA sequences encoding the same CDR3. The genes are TRBV29-1 and TRBJ1-5; possibly TRBD1 for D (5 bases). Germline V gene sequence: CDR1 SQVTM, CDR2 ANQGSEA. The CDR3 contains 12 residues. V lost 6 bases and J lost 6, with 12 bases in between. CDR3 bases: TGCAGCGTGGGGGGGGGTGGTCAGCCCCAGCATTTT. Amino acids: CSVGGGGQPQHF.

The rearrangement links TRBV5-6 to TRBJ2-7; a possible D gene is TRBD1 (5 bases). Trimming took off 2 bases at V and 4 bases at J, with 22 bases between the two ends. The CDR3 extends over 17 amino acids. Germline assignment: CDR1 SGHDT and CDR2 YYEEEE. As DNA, the CDR3 is TGTGCCAGCAGCTTCCTAGTCGAACGGATAGGGGAATACGAGCAGTACTTC. It translates to CASSFLVERIGEYEQYF.